This T cell receptor (beta chain) came from a study of blood T cells in healthy people across ages. Together with a sample-barcoded 5' primer, a J-beta primer mix was included in a second PCR lasting about 7 to 12 cycles. Using its own MiXCR run on the 5' RACE reads, TCRdb lists one record per CDR3 protein. This sample carries roughly 1,000,000 distinct CDR3 sequences, approximately 26% of them seen once, and the ten largest clones take around 0.75%. No fewer than 6.5 million PBMCs went into each sample. This CDR3 spans 15 amino acids. J was trimmed by 5 bases and V by 6 bases; bases with no gene match: 12. The germline gives CDR1 MNHGY, CDR2 SAAAGT. This same sample was also taken into another study, of T cells of mothers and their children. That investigation notes: In each mother, TCR beta CDR3 reads exceeded 8.5 million; in each child, they numbered approximately 3 million.

Sequencing was carried out using blood. The TCR originated in a girl aged 2 to 9 in good health. This rearrangement joins TRBV6-8 to TRBJ2-5; 7 bases agree with TRBD1. CDR3 DNA sequence: TGTGCCAGCAGACTAGACAGGGAAGGTTTGGAGACCCAGTACTTC. Its translation: CASRLDREGLETQYF.